The rows below give T cell receptor beta chains drawn from one sample of a study of blood T cell repertoires in COVID-19. Profiled with immunoSEQ multiplex PCR; TCRdb holds only in-frame clones, not every one. The sample lists 97,000 or so clones, around 90% occurring once. The specimen sequenced was peripheral blood. The receptors were sampled from a man aged 45 to 65 with active COVID-19. Both conserved end residues are part of each CDR3. Each record gives: V gene, J gene, CDR3 protein.

TRBV27,TRBJ2-6,CASSLEGSSNVLTF
TRBV7-9,TRBJ1-3,CASSPRQGYGNTIYF
TRBV6-5,TRBJ1-5,CASRIRDNNQPQHF
TRBV10-3,TRBJ1-6,CAISSPRGNSPLHF
TRBV30,TRBJ1-2,CAWSDSLEYSNYGYTF
TRBV7-8,TRBJ2-3,CASSRGRGGLGTQYF
TRBV5-1,TRBJ1-2,CASSLGEAGYGYTF
TRBV3-1/TRBV3-2,TRBJ2-7,CASSQGLGGIGNEQYF
TRBV5-6,TRBJ2-2,CASSLAQPHTGELFF
TRBV5-4,TRBJ1-1,CASSWTGRSTEAFF
TRBV9,TRBJ2-5,CASSVRLAGGGETQYF
TRBV21-1,TRBJ2-5,CASSKGAGGFQETQYF
TRBV4-2,TRBJ2-2,CASSQGGTGELFF
TRBV7-2,TRBJ2-1,CASSLVRWRGGRNEQFF
TRBV11-2,TRBJ1-2,CASSSLQGDGYGYTF
TRBV7-2,TRBJ2-7,CASSYAAGTSGMSYEQYF
TRBV19,TRBJ1-5,CASSYRETNQPQHF
TRBV6-6,TRBJ1-6,CASVSGETYNSPLHF
TRBV30,TRBJ1-2,CAWRKTGGDYGYTF
TRBV7-2,TRBJ2-5,CASSSGGAGETQYF
TRBV6-1,TRBJ2-3,CASSESFGAGVSDTQYF
TRBV6-2/TRBV6-3,TRBJ1-2,CASSYSAQGAWTNYGYTF
TRBV6-4,TRBJ2-3,CASSDSETDTQYF
TRBV10-3,TRBJ2-2,CAIRGLADTGELFF
TRBV11-3,TRBJ2-7,CASSRGQGRFYEQYF
TRBV5-1,TRBJ1-1,CASSLDQGNTEAFF
TRBV5-1,TRBJ2-1,CASSTGNNEQFF
TRBV19,TRBJ1-1,CASSPGQQNTEAFF
TRBV15,TRBJ1-4,CATSRAQGGSEKLFF
TRBV5-1,TRBJ2-3,CASSWTGADTQYF
TRBV7-9,TRBJ1-1,CASSLKRTNTEAFF
TRBV5-6,TRBJ1-2,CASSFARVDGYTF
TRBV19,TRBJ2-7,CASSDRGAYEQYF
TRBV5-1,TRBJ2-3,CASSLSGSGGKGATQYF
TRBV4-1,TRBJ1-1,CASSTPNTEAFF
TRBV3-1/TRBV3-2,TRBJ1-1,CASSYAKNEAFF
TRBV12-5,TRBJ1-2,CASGLALQGNAYGYTF
TRBV18,TRBJ2-2,CASSPADGTGITGELFF
TRBV7-9,TRBJ1-2,CASSLGDRQGGYGYTF
TRBV18,TRBJ2-2,CASSLATNTGELFF
TRBV6-5,TRBJ2-5,CASRTSGGPRETQYF
TRBV27,TRBJ2-5,CASSSGQGYSQETQYF
TRBV30,TRBJ2-7,CAWRNQGTTYEQYF
TRBV11-2,TRBJ2-7,CASSLSGGLPYEQYF
TRBV5-6,TRBJ2-7,CASSSWGTSGKYF
TRBV6-5,TRBJ2-5,CASSYGVAEKTQYF
TRBV27,TRBJ2-1,CASRKTGLAGFAYNEQFF
TRBV6-5,TRBJ2-2,CASNPGIAARELFF
TRBV29-1,TRBJ2-1,CSVTRSERGYNEQFF
TRBV24-1,TRBJ1-2,CATSDERGSGYTF
TRBV3-1/TRBV3-2,TRBJ1-2,CASSPQGNYGYTF
TRBV30,TRBJ1-4,CAFRDRGFYNEKLFF